This entry lists 30 T cell receptor beta chains sequenced from one sample in a study of CD8 T cells in Susac syndrome. Random hexamers served to reverse transcribe about 0.45 to 1 ug RNA. TCRdb reprocessed the immunoSEQ multiplex PCR reads via MiXCR and lists one record per CDR3 protein. Of about 440,000 distinct CDR3 sequences in the sample, around 83% are singletons; the top ten hold 0.09% to 0.15%. The sequenced material came from CD8+ T cells from PBMCs. The receptor set was obtained from a human donor with multiple sclerosis.

This clonotype appeared a few times. V and J are TRBV12-5 and TRBJ2-7; D gene unclear. The CDR3 contains 12 residues. Germline V lookup: CDR1 LGHNT, CDR2 FRNRAP. Trimming removed 6 bases at V and 6 bases at J, with 12 bases between. The DNA for the CDR3 is TGTGCTAGTGGACACAGCTACCTCGAGCAGTACTTC. Its protein is CASGHSYLEQYF.

J is TRBJ2-3 and V is TRBV12-3 or TRBV12-4, with 10 bases that match TRBD1. V lost 1 base and J lost 2; bases outside the gene matches: 3. The CDR3 is made up of 16 amino acids. The CDR3 here is CASSLGDRGPTDTQYF. The CDR3 region has the DNA TGTGCCAGCAGTTTAGGGGACAGGGGACCCACAGATACGCAGTATTTT.

The table lists this clonotype with a count of one. This chain connects TRBV19 to TRBJ1-1, with unresolved D. V lost 3 bases, J lost 6 bases, and 17 bases lay in between. There are 15 residues in the CDR3. Looked up from germline, CDR1 is LNHDA and CDR2 is SQIVND (reference sequence). The chain's CDR3 is CASSIAGGSLAEAFF. CDR3 nucleotides: TGTGCCAGTAGTATCGCCGGCGGCAGCTTGGCTGAAGCTTTCTTT. The whole variable domain, filled in from reference TRBV19 and TRBJ1-1, reads DGGITQSPKYLFRKEGQNVTLSCEQNLNHDAMYWYRQDPGQGLRLIYYSQIVNDFQKGDIAEGYSVSREKKESFPLTVTSAQKNPTAFYLCASSIAGGSLAEAFFGQGTRLTVV.

V is TRBV4-1 and J is TRBJ1-1; 10 nucleotides line up with TRBD1. Germline V gives CDR1 MGHRA, CDR2 YSYEKL. V lost 4 bases, J lost 9 bases, and 5 bases stayed unmatched. This CDR3 comprises 13 residues. Here the CDR3 reads CASSLGTGVQAFF. CDR3 DNA: TGCGCCAGCAGCCTGGGGACAGGGGTACAAGCTTTCTTT.

The chain uses TRBV4-1 and TRBJ1-2, with TRBD1 as a possible D gene (5 bases). The CDR3 sequence is 15 residues long. V lost 0 bases, J lost 1 base, and 9 bases lay in between. Germline V lookup: CDR1 MGHRA, CDR2 YSYEKL. The CDR3 here is CASSQEDKFNYGYTF. Written as DNA, the CDR3 is TGCGCCAGCAGCCAAGAGGACAAGTTTAACTATGGCTACACCTTC.

V usage is TRBV5-1 and J usage is TRBJ2-3; TRBD2 aligns across 15 bases. CDR3 length: 16 amino acids. CDR1 and CDR2 from the germline V gene are SGHRS and YFSETQ. V shed 4 bases and J 6 bases; nucleotides not matched to a gene: 6. The CDR3 protein is CASSIGTSGGSDTQYF. DNA for the CDR3: TGCGCCAGCAGCATTGGGACTAGCGGGGGGTCGGATACGCAGTATTTT. The full variable domain, rest sourced from reference TRBV5-1 and TRBJ2-3, is KAGVTQTPRYLIKTRGQQVTLSCSPISGHRSVSWYQQTPGQGLQFLFEYFSETQRNKGNFPGRFSGRQFSNSRSEMNVSTLELGDSALYLCASSIGTSGGSDTQYFGPGTRLTVL.

This clonotype was observed a handful of times. The J gene is TRBJ2-7, the V gene TRBV15, with 7 bases fitting TRBD1. The V gene's germline CDR1 is LNHNV and CDR2 YYDKDF (reference sequence). The junction had 4 bases not matched to a gene; V was cut back by 1 base and J by 1 base. The CDR3 contains 15 residues. CDR3 loop: CATSRVSGQSYEQYF. CDR3 in DNA: TGTGCCACCAGCAGAGTTTCGGGACAGTCCTACGAGCAGTACTTC.

The chain joins TRBV12-3 or TRBV12-4 to TRBJ1-2; 10 bases agree with TRBD1. V trimming: 5 bases; J trimming: 8 bases; junction bases outside the gene matches: 11. The CDR3 extends over 15 amino acids. CDR3 in amino acids: CASSPNPGQGKGYTF. The CDR3 coding sequence is TGTGCCAGCAGTCCTAACCCGGGACAGGGGAAGGGCTACACCTTC.

This clonotype was seen a single time. The rearrangement joins TRBV4-1 to TRBJ1-1; tentative D call: TRBD1 (6 bases). V was shortened by 3 bases and J by 7 bases, with 12 bases between the two germline ends. Germline V gene data show CDR1 as MGHRA and CDR2 as YSYEKL. This CDR3 region has 13 residues. The CDR3 DNA follows: TGCGCCAGCAGCCAGGGGGGGCAGGTTGAAGCTTTCTTT. Translating it yields CASSQGGQVEAFF.

This chain uses TRBV7-8 with TRBJ2-1; tentatively, D is TRBD1 or TRBD2 (5 bases each). The CDR3 is 16 amino acids. Germline V gene lookup returns CDR1 SGHVS and CDR2 FQNEAQ. Trimming removed 2 bases at V and 3 bases at J, with 14 bases between. CDR3 nucleotide sequence: TGTGCCAGCAGCTTACGGGGACCGAACCTCTACAATGAGCAGTTCTTC. Translation gives CASSLRGPNLYNEQFF.

This clonotype is a singleton in its sample. This chain connects TRBV29-1 to TRBJ2-2; D may be TRBD2 (6 bases). V lost 4 bases, J lost 0 bases, and 9 bases lay in between. The germline V gene encodes CDR1 SQVTM and CDR2 ANQGSEA. The CDR3 loop spans 14 amino acids. As DNA, the CDR3 is TGCAGCGTTGTAGGGGACTCGAACACCGGGGAGCTGTTTTTT. Translation: CSVVGDSNTGELFF.

The CDR3 bases are TGTGCCTGGACCCCTGACATTTTGAACACTGAAGCTTTCTTT. Translating gives CAWTPDILNTEAFF. This chain joins TRBV30 and TRBJ1-1; no clear D gene. The V gene's germline CDR1 is GTSNPN and CDR2 SVGIG (reference sequence). This CDR3 region has 14 residues. V lost 4 bases and J lost 0, with 12 bases in between.

CDR3 amino acids: CASSESGVGLAGYEQYF. The CDR3 DNA is TGTGCCAGCAGTGAAAGCGGTGTGGGGCTAGCGGGTTACGAGCAGTACTTC. The gene calls are TRBV2 and TRBJ2-7; 8 bases are a match to TRBD2. The germline CDR1 and CDR2 sequences are SNHLY and FYNNEI. The V segment lost 2 bases and the J segment 4 bases; nucleotides outside the gene matches: 13. The CDR3 consists of 17 residues.

The chain uses TRBV6-5 and TRBJ1-1; D remains ambiguous. Per the germline V gene, CDR1 is MNHEY and CDR2 is SVGAGI. The CDR3 is made up of 17 amino acids. V lost 2 bases, J lost 3 bases, and 19 bases lay in between. For the CDR3, the DNA is TGTGCCAGCAGTTACAACTCCGGAATTGAGGTCTACACTGAAGCTTTCTTT. This encodes CASSYNSGIEVYTEAFF.

The chain recombines TRBV24-1 with TRBJ2-1, with 11 nucleotides matching TRBD1. After removal of 2 bases from V and 8 bases from J, the junction contained 16 bases not matched to a gene. The CDR3 runs to 19 residues. Germline lookup yields CDR1 KGHDR and CDR2 SFDVKD. The CDR3 here is CATSDSGVGTGGEFDEQFF. CDR3 DNA sequence: TGTGCCACCAGTGATTCAGGAGTGGGGACAGGGGGGGAGTTCGATGAGCAGTTCTTC.

The chain uses TRBV4-1 and TRBJ1-2; D uncertain. Germline lookup yields CDR1 MGHRA and CDR2 YSYEKL. V dropped 0 bases and J dropped 7 bases, with 18 bases sitting between them. The CDR3 has 16 amino acids. CDR3 DNA: TGCGCCAGCAGCCAAGATAATCTAGTCACTCTCGCTGGCTACACCTTC. Residues: CASSQDNLVTLAGYTF.

V and J are TRBV7-9 and TRBJ2-1; a possible D gene is TRBD2 (6 bases). Germline assignment: CDR1 SEHNR and CDR2 FQNEAQ (reference sequence). Between the trimmed V and J ends, which lost 3 bases and 9 bases, there was a span of 21 bases. This CDR3 is built from 16 residues. The CDR3 loop reads CASSLGRDWSSLEQFF. CDR3 nucleotide sequence: TGTGCCAGCAGCTTGGGTCGGGACTGGTCGTCGCTTGAGCAGTTCTTC. Drawing the rest from reference TRBV7-9 and TRBJ2-1, the complete variable domain is DTGVSQNPRHKITKRGQNVTFRCDPISEHNRLYWYRQTLGQGPEFLTYFQNEAQLEKSRLLSDRFSAERPKGSFSTLEIQRTEQGDSAMYLCASSLGRDWSSLEQFFGPGTRLTVL.

CDR3 sequence (DNA): TGCAGTGGGGGGGCCGGCACAGATACGCAGTATTTT. Translation gives CSGGAGTDTQYF. The J gene is TRBJ2-3, the V gene TRBV29-1, with a weak D call TRBD2 (7 bases). CDR3 length: 12 amino acids. Looked up from germline, CDR1 is SQVTM and CDR2 is ANQGSEA.

This clonotype was observed once. This chain uses TRBV7-9 with TRBJ2-6; D ambiguous. CDR1 and CDR2 from the germline V gene are SEHNR and FQNEAQ (reference sequence). This CDR3 has 14 residues. V lost 5 bases, J lost 2 bases, and 7 bases lay in between. The CDR3 protein is CASSPDPGANVLTF. The DNA for the CDR3 is TGTGCCAGCAGCCCCGACCCTGGGGCCAACGTCCTGACTTTC.

V usage is TRBV28 and J usage is TRBJ2-7; D could derive from TRBD1 or TRBD2 (5 bases each). With 5 bases removed from V and 5 bases from J, the gap between germline ends came to 19 bases. CDR3 length equals 15 residues. Per germline, CDR1 MDHEN and CDR2 SYDVKM. This CDR3 is CASSPDTAEGNEQYF. As DNA, the CDR3 is TGTGCCAGCAGTCCCGACACGGCTGAGGGGAACGAGCAGTACTTC.

The V gene is TRBV2, the J gene TRBJ1-2; D is ambiguous. The CDR3 runs 13 residues. Germline loops: CDR1 SNHLY, CDR2 FYNNEI. The V end lost 10 bases, the J end lost 0 bases, and 12 bases lay between the germline ends. CDR3 nucleotides: TGTGCCATCCCACCCGGACCTAACTATGGCTACACCTTC. Its translation: CAIPPGPNYGYTF. The variable domain in full, with the rest retrieved from reference TRBV2 and TRBJ1-2, is EPEVTQTPSHQVTQMGQEVILRCVPISNHLYFYWYRQILGQKVEFLVSFYNNEISEKSEIFDDQFSVERPDGSNFTLKIRSTKLEDSAMYFCAIPPGPNYGYTFGSGTRLTVV.

The chain couples TRBV29-1 to TRBJ2-7; no definite D call. The CDR3 runs to 9 residues. From germline, CDR1 is SQVTM and CDR2 ANQGSEA. V shed 7 bases and J shed 4 bases, with 5 bases lying between them. CDR3 coding DNA: TGCAGCGCTCTTTACGAGCAGTACTTC. This sequence encodes CSALYEQYF.

The chain recombines TRBV10-2 with TRBJ2-7; 7 bases agree with TRBD2. Germline lookup yields CDR1 WSHSY and CDR2 SAAADI. The CDR3 runs 17 residues. The J segment lost 2 bases and the V segment lost 2 bases, leaving 12 bases of the junction unmatched. The CDR3 DNA reads TGCGCCAGCAGTGAGGCCCTTGGGGCGGGAGACCCCTACGAGCAGTACTTC. Protein product: CASSEALGAGDPYEQYF.

The chain combines TRBV12-3 or TRBV12-4 with TRBJ2-1; no definite D call. V shed 4 bases and J shed 5 bases, with 12 bases lying between them. The CDR3 spans 14 residues. CDR3 DNA: TGTGCCAGCAGTTCGATCGGCGGTAACAATGAGCAGTTCTTC. Its translation is CASSSIGGNNEQFF.

This rearrangement joins TRBV20-1 to TRBJ2-5; 8 bases fit TRBD1. The CDR3 runs to 14 residues. With V trimmed by 5 bases and J by 2 bases, 7 bases remained unmatched. Looked up from germline, CDR1 is DFQATT and CDR2 is SNEGSKA (reference sequence). Written as DNA, the CDR3 is TGCAGTGCTGTAGACAGGGGTCGTCAAGAGACCCAGTACTTC. Protein: CSAVDRGRQETQYF.

The chain employs TRBV5-6 and TRBJ1-1; the D is unclear. With 4 bases removed from V and 4 bases from J, the gap between germline ends came to 5 bases. Looked up from germline, CDR1 is SGHDT and CDR2 is YYEEEE. There are 11 residues in the CDR3. The CDR3 region is CASSPRTEAFF. In DNA form, the CDR3 reads TGTGCCAGCAGCCCCCGCACTGAAGCTTTCTTT.

This clonotype was counted between two and nine times. The J gene is TRBJ1-4, the V gene TRBV11-1, with unresolved D. This CDR3 region has 15 residues. Trimming took 5 bases from V and 7 from J, leaving 17 bases between them. Per the germline V gene, CDR1 is SGHAT and CDR2 is FQDESV (reference sequence). CDR3 residues: CASSASVQRVEKLFF. The CDR3, as DNA: TGTGCCAGCAGCGCCTCGGTCCAACGGGTTGAAAAACTGTTTTTT.

V is TRBV27 and J is TRBJ2-3, with 10 bases lining up with TRBD2. Germline CDR1 is MNHEY and CDR2 is SMNVEV (reference sequence). Trimming at V came to 8 bases and at J to 4 bases, leaving 0 bases not matched to a gene. The CDR3 is made up of 12 amino acids. The CDR3 region has the DNA TGTGCCAGCGGGACTAGCGCAGATACGCAGTATTTT. Translation gives CASGTSADTQYF.

This clonotype was observed a few times. The V gene is TRBV25-1, the J gene TRBJ2-7; D uncertain. Looked up from germline, CDR1 is MGHDK and CDR2 is SYGVNS. Trimming removed 0 bases at V and 4 bases at J, with 7 bases between. The CDR3 runs 13 residues. CDR3 sequence reads: CASSEYEEYEQYF. CDR3 DNA sequence: TGTGCCAGCAGTGAATATGAGGAATACGAGCAGTACTTC.

This clonotype was recorded only once. The genes are TRBV5-1 and TRBJ2-7, with D possibly being TRBD1 (7 bases). V lost 0 bases and J 3 bases, leaving 19 bases between the germline ends. The CDR3 has 17 amino acids. The germline gives CDR1 SGHRS, CDR2 YFSETQ. The CDR3 DNA follows: TGCGCCAGCAGCTTGGAGCAGGGGGGATTGGCTTTCTACGAGCAGTACTTC. Translating gives CASSLEQGGLAFYEQYF.